The 10 T cell receptor beta chains given below trace back to one sample, sequenced in a study of control samples from healthy donors and cancer patients. Profiling relied on immunoSEQ multiplex PCR, and the TCRdb table lists in-frame clones only, not all of them. This table holds about 80,000 clones, roughly 91% found once. Material for sequencing was blood. The source is a man aged 45 to 65 in good health.

The chain joins TRBV3-1 (or the pseudogene TRBV3-2) to TRBJ1-2; the match to TRBD1 covers 7 bases. The V and J ends lost 6 bases and 2 bases, in that order; junction bases with no gene match: 3. The CDR3 runs 13 residues. CDR1 and CDR2 (germline): LGHDT, YNNKEL (reference sequence). The CDR3 sequence: CASRQGQNYGYTF. DNA for the CDR3: TGTGCCAGCAGACAGGGACAGAACTATGGCTACACCTTC.

The sample holds one count of this clone. The V and J genes are TRBV18 and TRBJ2-6, with 14 bases identical to TRBD2. The CDR3 loop spans 18 amino acids. Germline V gene lookup returns CDR1 KGHSH and CDR2 LQKENI. V trimming: 4 bases; J trimming: 0 bases; junction bases outside the gene matches: 2. CDR3 region: CASSLGLAGVSGANVLTF. The CDR3 region has the DNA TGTGCCAGCTCACTGGGACTAGCGGGGGTCTCTGGGGCCAACGTCCTGACTTTC.

The chain couples TRBV9 to TRBJ1-2; D uncertain. Germline-derived CDR1 and CDR2 are SGDLS and YYNGEE. The CDR3 is 14 residues long. The V and J ends lost 0 bases and 8 bases respectively, with 14 bases between them. CDR3 region: CASSVVEGARGYTF. CDR3 DNA: TGTGCCAGCAGCGTAGTTGAGGGCGCGCGCGGCTACACCTTC.

The sample holds many counts of this clone. The chain recombines TRBV2 with TRBJ1-6; TRBD1 might be the D (5 bases). V was pared by 7 bases and J by 10 bases, with 17 bases between. The CDR3 consists of 14 residues. Germline CDR1 is SNHLY and CDR2 is FYNNEI. In DNA form, the CDR3 reads TGTGCCAGCAAGAAACAGGACCCCAGGTCACCCCTCCACTTT. It yields the protein CASKKQDPRSPLHF.

The gene calls are TRBV18 and TRBJ2-2; 7 nucleotides agree with TRBD2. With V trimmed by 0 bases and J by 0 bases, 7 bases remained unmatched. The CDR3 contains 18 residues. CDR1 and CDR2 from the germline V gene are KGHSH and LQKENI. In DNA form, the CDR3 reads TGTGCCAGCTCACCACCGGGGAGGGGAGGATCGAACACCGGGGAGCTGTTTTTT. It is translated as CASSPPGRGGSNTGELFF.

This clone appeared once. The chain combines TRBV6-5 with TRBJ1-1; 8 nucleotides agree with TRBD1. The V gene end was trimmed by 6 bases and the J gene end by 0 bases; junction bases not matched to a gene: 0. The CDR3 sequence is 13 residues long. Germline V gene data show CDR1 as MNHEY and CDR2 as SVGAGI. The CDR3 reads CASSRGLNTEAFF. CDR3 coding DNA: TGTGCCAGCAGCAGGGGGCTGAACACTGAAGCTTTCTTT.

V is TRBV2 and J is TRBJ2-7; TRBD1 matches 9 bases. CDR3 size: 13 residues. J was trimmed by 5 bases and V by 8 bases; bases with no gene match: 7. Germline CDR1 SNHLY, CDR2 FYNNEI. CDR3 protein: CASGTGSFNEQYF. In nucleotides, the CDR3 is TGTGCCAGCGGGACAGGGTCCTTCAACGAGCAGTACTTC.

This chain joins TRBV10-3 and TRBJ2-3; D not resolved. There are 15 residues in the CDR3. The ends were cut back, 10 bases at V and 1 base at J, with 18 bases in the middle. The germline V gene has CDR1 ENHRY and CDR2 SYGVKD. CDR3 DNA: TGTGCCACGACCCTGGACGGGCCGCGCACAGATACGCAGTATTTT. Translated: CATTLDGPRTDTQYF.

The chain couples TRBV6-2 or TRBV6-3 to TRBJ1-5; D possibly corresponds to TRBD1 (5 bases). Germline V gene sequence: CDR1 MNHEY, CDR2 SVGEGT. This CDR3 spans 14 amino acids. The V and J ends lost 6 bases and 9 bases respectively, with 18 bases between them. CDR3 coding DNA: TGTGCCAGCAGGCCTGGGGCAGGCGGTGCGCCCCAGCATTTT. It codes for CASRPGAGGAPQHF.

This clone was picked up one time. The gene calls are TRBV27 and TRBJ2-1, with 7 bases identical to TRBD1. CDR3 length: 11 residues. V was pared by 4 bases and J by 9 bases, with 0 bases of the junction left unmatched. Germline assignment: CDR1 MNHEY and CDR2 SMNVEV (reference sequence). CDR3 nucleotide sequence: TGTGCCAGCAGTTCAGGGGGTGAGCAGTTCTTC. It translates to CASSSGGEQFF.